The table lists the clone carrying this TCR beta chain with a few counts. Its target is not known. This record comes from a study of beta chain features in type 1 diabetes. General study results and limits: VDJ junctions in type 1 diabetes patients carried more deletions and fewer insertions. Type 1 diabetes patients had moderately but significantly shorter TCRB CDR3s in all four CD4+ subsets.

Per the germline V gene, CDR1 is GTSNPN and CDR2 is SVGIG (reference sequence). Trimming stripped 1 base from V and 5 bases from J, with 2 bases between. The length of the CDR3 is 10 residues. The isolated RNA, all of it, was reverse transcribed, so expressed TCRB transcripts were what got sequenced. Sequencing was performed with immunoSEQ multiplex PCR; in TCRdb, only in-frame clones are kept and a portion is missing. This table has 130,000 or so clones, roughly 17% appearing once. Sequenced: central memory CD4+ T cells from blood. This sequence originates from a man younger than 35 with type 1 diabetes. The V gene is TRBV30, the J gene TRBJ1-2; D call uncertain. CDR3 sequence reads: CAWSDYGYTF. The CDR3 nucleotides read TGTGCCTGGAGTGATTATGGCTACACCTTC.